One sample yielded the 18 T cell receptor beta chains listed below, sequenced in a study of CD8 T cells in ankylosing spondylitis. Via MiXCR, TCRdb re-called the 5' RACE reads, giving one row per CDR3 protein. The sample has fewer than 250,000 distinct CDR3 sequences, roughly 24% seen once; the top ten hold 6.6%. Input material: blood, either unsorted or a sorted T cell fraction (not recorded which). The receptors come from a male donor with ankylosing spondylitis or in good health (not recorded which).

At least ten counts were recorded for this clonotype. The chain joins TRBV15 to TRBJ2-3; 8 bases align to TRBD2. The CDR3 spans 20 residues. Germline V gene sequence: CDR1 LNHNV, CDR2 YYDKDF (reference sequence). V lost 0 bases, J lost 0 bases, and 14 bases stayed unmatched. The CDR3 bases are TGTGCCACCAGCAGAGATGGGGGGTTCCGAGCGGGAGTCAGCACAGATACGCAGTATTTT. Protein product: CATSRDGGFRAGVSTDTQYF.

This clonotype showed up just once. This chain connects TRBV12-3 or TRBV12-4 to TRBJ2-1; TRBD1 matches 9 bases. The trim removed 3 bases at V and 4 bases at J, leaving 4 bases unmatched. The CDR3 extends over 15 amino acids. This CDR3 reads CASSFWTGEYNEQFF. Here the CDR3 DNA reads TGTGCCAGCAGTTTCTGGACAGGGGAATACAATGAGCAGTTCTTC.

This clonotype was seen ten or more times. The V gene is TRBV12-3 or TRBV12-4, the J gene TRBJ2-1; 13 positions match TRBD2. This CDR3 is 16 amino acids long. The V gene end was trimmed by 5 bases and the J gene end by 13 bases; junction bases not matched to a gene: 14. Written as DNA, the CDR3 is TGTGCCAGCAGTACTTCTCGACTAGCGGGAGGTGAGATCCAGTTCTTC. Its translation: CASSTSRLAGGEIQFF.

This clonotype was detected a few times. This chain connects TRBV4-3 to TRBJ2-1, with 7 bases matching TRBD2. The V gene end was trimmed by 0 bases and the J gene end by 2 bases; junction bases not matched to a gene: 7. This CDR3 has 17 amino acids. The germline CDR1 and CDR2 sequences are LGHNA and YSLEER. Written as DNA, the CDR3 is TGCGCCAGCAGCCAAGAGATCTCGGGAGGCCCCTACAATGAGCAGTTCTTC. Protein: CASSQEISGGPYNEQFF.

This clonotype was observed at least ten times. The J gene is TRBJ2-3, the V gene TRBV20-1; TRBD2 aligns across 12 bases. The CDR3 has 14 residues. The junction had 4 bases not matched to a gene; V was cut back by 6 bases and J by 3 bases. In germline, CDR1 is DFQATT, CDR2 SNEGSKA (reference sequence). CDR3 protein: CSARTSGRTDTQYF. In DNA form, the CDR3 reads TGCAGTGCCCGCACTAGCGGGAGGACAGATACGCAGTATTTT.

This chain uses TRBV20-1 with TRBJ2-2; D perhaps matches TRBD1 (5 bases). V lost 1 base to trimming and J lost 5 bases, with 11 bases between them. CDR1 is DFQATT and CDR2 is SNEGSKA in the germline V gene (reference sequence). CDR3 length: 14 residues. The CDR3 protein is CSARATQETGELFF. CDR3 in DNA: TGCAGTGCTAGAGCCACACAGGAAACCGGGGAGCTGTTTTTT.

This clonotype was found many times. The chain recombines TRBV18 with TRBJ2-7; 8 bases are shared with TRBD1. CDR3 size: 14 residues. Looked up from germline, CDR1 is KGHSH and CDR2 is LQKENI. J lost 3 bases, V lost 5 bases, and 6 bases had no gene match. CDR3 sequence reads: CASSSGQDGYEQYF. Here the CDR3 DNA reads TGTGCCAGCTCATCGGGACAGGATGGCTACGAGCAGTACTTC. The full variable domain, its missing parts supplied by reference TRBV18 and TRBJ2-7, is NAGVMQNPRHLVRRRGQEARLRCSPMKGHSHVYWYRQLPEEGLKFMVYLQKENIIDESGMPKERFSAEFPKEGPSILRIQQVVRGDSAAYFCASSSGQDGYEQYFGPGTRLTVT.

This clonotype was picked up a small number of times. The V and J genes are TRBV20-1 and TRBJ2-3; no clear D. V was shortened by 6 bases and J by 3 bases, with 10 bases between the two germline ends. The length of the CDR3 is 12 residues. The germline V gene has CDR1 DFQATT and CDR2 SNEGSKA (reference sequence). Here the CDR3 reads CSAYDQTDTQYF. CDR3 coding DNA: TGCAGTGCATACGACCAGACAGATACGCAGTATTTT.

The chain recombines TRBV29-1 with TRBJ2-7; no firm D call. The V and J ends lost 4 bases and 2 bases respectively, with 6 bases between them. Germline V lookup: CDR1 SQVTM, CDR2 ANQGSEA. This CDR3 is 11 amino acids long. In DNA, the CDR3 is TGCAGCGTTGGGGAAACCTACGAGCAGTACTTC. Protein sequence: CSVGETYEQYF.

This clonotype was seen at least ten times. CDR3 nucleotides: TGTGCCAGCAGCTTATGGGCTAGCGGGACGACCGGGGAGCTGTTTTTT. Amino acids: CASSLWASGTTGELFF. V usage is TRBV11-2 and J usage is TRBJ2-2; 9 bases map to TRBD2. This CDR3 has 16 residues. Germline-derived CDR1 and CDR2 are SGHAT and FQNNGV. The junction had 6 bases not matched to a gene; V was cut back by 2 bases and J by 5 bases.

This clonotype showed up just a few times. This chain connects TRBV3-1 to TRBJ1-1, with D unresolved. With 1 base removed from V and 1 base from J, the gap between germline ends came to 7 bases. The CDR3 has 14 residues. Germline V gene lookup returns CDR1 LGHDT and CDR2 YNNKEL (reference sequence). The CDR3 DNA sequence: TGTGCCAGCAGCCAAGGAAGTCAGAACACTGAAGCTTTCTTT. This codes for CASSQGSQNTEAFF.

CDR3 sequence: CSAVQAGVQETQYF. For the CDR3, the DNA is TGCAGTGCTGTTCAAGCGGGGGTACAAGAGACCCAGTACTTC. The chain uses TRBV20-1 and TRBJ2-5; 8 bases match TRBD2. Germline V gives CDR1 DFQATT, CDR2 SNEGSKA (reference sequence). The CDR3 runs 14 residues. V trimming: 5 bases; J trimming: 2 bases; junction bases outside the gene matches: 7.

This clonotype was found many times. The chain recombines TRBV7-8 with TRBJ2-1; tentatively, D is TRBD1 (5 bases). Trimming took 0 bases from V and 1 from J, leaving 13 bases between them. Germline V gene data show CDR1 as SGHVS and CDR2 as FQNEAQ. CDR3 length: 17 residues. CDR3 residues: CASSLAGPGLSYNEQFF. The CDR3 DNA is TGTGCCAGCAGCTTAGCGGGGCCAGGCCTTTCCTACAATGAGCAGTTCTTC. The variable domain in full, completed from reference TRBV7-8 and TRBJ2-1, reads GAGVSQSPRYKVAKRGQDVALRCDPISGHVSLFWYQQALGQGPEFLTYFQNEAQLDKSGLPSDRFFAERPEGSVSTLKIQRTQQEDSAVYLCASSLAGPGLSYNEQFFGPGTRLTVL.

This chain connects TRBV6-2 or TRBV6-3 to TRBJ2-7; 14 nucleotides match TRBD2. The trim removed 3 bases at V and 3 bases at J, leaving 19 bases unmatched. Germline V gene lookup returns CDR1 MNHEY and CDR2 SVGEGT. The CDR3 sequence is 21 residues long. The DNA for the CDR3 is TGTGCCAGCAGTTATTCCCGGGGCGTACCCGGGACTAGCGGGAGACTCTACGAGCAGTACTTC. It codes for CASSYSRGVPGTSGRLYEQYF.

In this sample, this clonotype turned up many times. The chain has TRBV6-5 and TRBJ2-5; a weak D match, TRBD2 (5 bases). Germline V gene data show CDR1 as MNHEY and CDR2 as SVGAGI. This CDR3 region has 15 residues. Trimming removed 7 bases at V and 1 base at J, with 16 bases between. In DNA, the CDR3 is TGTGCCAGCATTAAGGCTAGCCTCCCCCAAGAGACCCAGTACTTC. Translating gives CASIKASLPQETQYF.

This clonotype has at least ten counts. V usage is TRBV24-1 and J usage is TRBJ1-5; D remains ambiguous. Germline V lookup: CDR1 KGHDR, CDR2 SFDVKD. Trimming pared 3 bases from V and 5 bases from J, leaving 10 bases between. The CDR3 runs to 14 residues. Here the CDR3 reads CATSDPLGDQPQHF. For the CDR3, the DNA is TGTGCCACCAGTGATCCCCTGGGCGATCAGCCCCAGCATTTT.

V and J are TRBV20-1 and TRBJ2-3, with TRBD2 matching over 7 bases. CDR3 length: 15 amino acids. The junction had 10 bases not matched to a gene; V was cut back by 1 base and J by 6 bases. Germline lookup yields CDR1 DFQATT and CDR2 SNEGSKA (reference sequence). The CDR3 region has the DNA TGCAGTGCTAGAGGCGTCCCTAGCGGCCCGGATACGCAGTATTTT. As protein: CSARGVPSGPDTQYF.

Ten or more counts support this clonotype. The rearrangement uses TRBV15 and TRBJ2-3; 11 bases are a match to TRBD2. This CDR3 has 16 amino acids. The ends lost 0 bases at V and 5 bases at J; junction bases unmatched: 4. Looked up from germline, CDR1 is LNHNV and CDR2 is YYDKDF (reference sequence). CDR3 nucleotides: TGTGCCACCAGCAGAGATGTAGCGGGAGGGGAAGATACGCAGTATTTT. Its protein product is CATSRDVAGGEDTQYF.